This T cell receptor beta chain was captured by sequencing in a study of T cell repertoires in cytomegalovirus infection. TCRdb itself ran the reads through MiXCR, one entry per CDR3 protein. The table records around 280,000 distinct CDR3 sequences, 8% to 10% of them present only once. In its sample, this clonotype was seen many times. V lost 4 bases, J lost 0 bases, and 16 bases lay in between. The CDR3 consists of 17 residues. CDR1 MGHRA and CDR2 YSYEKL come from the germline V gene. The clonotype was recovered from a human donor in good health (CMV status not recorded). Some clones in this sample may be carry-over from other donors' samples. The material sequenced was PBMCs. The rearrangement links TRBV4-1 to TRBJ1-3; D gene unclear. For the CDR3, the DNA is TGCGCCAGCAGCCTCGACGAGGGAATTAACTCTGGAAACACCATATATTTT. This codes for CASSLDEGINSGNTIYF.